This T cell receptor (beta chain) was profiled in a study of blood T cell repertoires in COVID-19. Turning to the study itself: COVID-19 samples, acute and convalescent, were from the United States, Italy and Spain.

Clones were read by immunoSEQ multiplex PCR, and TCRdb kept only the in-frame ones, dropping some. Of approximately 37,000 clones in the sample, around 85% were seen once. The CDR3 sequence is 17 residues long. After removal of 0 bases from V and 4 bases from J, the junction contained 8 bases not matched to a gene. Germline V gives CDR1 SGDLS, CDR2 YYNGEE. Sequenced input: peripheral blood. This receptor was taken from a man between 60 and 75 years old with active or convalescent COVID-19. The chain employs TRBV9 and TRBJ2-5, with 11 bases that match TRBD2. DNA of the CDR3: TGTGCCAGCAGCGTAGGGTTAGCGGGAGGGCCGGGAGAGACCCAGTACTTC. Its protein product is CASSVGLAGGPGETQYF.